These 26 T cell receptor beta chains came from one sample sequenced in a study of blood T cell repertoires in COVID-19. Profiling relied on immunoSEQ multiplex PCR, and the TCRdb table lists in-frame clones only, not all of them. Of about 130,000 clones listed, 80% were seen once; the top ten hold approximately 2%. Sequences were obtained from peripheral blood. The source is a man between 65 and 79 years old with acute or convalescent COVID-19.

About this clone itself: A read error may account for a junction end that differs from germline. The chain uses TRBV7-2 and TRBJ2-1; 12 bases match TRBD2. Germline CDR1 and CDR2: SGHTA and FQGNSA. CDR3 length: 15 residues. The CDR3 region is CASSLDRELAGGPIF. In DNA, the CDR3 is TGTGCCAGCAGCTTAGATAGGGAGCTAGCGGGGGGGCCGATCTTC.

The chain has TRBV25-1 and TRBJ2-5, with TRBD1 matching 9 bases. Germline V lookup: CDR1 MGHDK, CDR2 SYGVNS. This CDR3 comprises 15 residues. V lost 1 base, J lost 4 bases, and 4 bases stayed unmatched. This CDR3 is CASSEWDREGETQYF. The CDR3 DNA reads TGTGCCAGCAGTGAATGGGACAGGGAAGGAGAGACCCAGTACTTC.

This clone was observed a handful of times. The chain uses TRBV11-2 and TRBJ1-1, with D possibly being TRBD1 (5 bases). The CDR3 runs 13 residues. Germline V gene sequence: CDR1 SGHAT, CDR2 FQNNGV. Trimming stripped 3 bases from V and 6 bases from J, with 11 bases between. The CDR3 DNA reads TGTGCCAGCAGCTTGAGTCAGGGCGCTGAAGCTTTCTTT. This translates into CASSLSQGAEAFF.

Only a few counts were recorded for this clone. The rearrangement uses TRBV10-3 and TRBJ1-2; D might be TRBD1 (6 bases). V gave up 10 bases and J gave up 7 bases, with 19 bases separating them. The V gene's germline CDR1 is ENHRY and CDR2 SYGVKD. This CDR3 region has 13 residues. The CDR3 DNA is TGTGCCACCGTAGGGTCAGGGGTGGGTGGCTACACCTTC. This translates into CATVGSGVGGYTF.

This clone has ten or more counts. V usage is TRBV27 and J usage is TRBJ1-6; tentatively, D is TRBD1 (5 bases). This CDR3 has 19 residues. Trimming took 2 bases from V and 1 from J, leaving 18 bases between them. Germline V gene data show CDR1 as MNHEY and CDR2 as SMNVEV (reference sequence). DNA of the CDR3: TGTGCCAGCAGTTTAAGAAGGAGGGGTAATAATTCCTATAATTCACCCCTCCACTTT. It encodes CASSLRRRGNNSYNSPLHF.

The chain uses TRBV5-5 and TRBJ2-7, with D possibly matching TRBD2 (5 bases). V gave up 0 bases and J gave up 4 bases, with 11 bases separating them. Germline V lookup: CDR1 SGHKS, CDR2 YYEKEE (reference sequence). The CDR3 is 14 amino acids. The CDR3: CASSLAGSGYEQYF. The CDR3 nucleotides are TGTGCCAGCAGCTTGGCGGGGTCGGGTTACGAGCAGTACTTC. Drawing the rest from reference TRBV5-5 and TRBJ2-7, the complete variable domain is DAGVTQSPTHLIKTRGQQVTLRCSPISGHKSVSWYQQVLGQGPQFIFQYYEKEERGRGNFPDRFSARQFPNYSSELNVNALLLGDSALYLCASSLAGSGYEQYFGPGTRLTVT.

The rearrangement joins TRBV28 to TRBJ1-4; D is ambiguous. The CDR3 is made up of 13 amino acids. Per germline, CDR1 MDHEN and CDR2 SYDVKM. V was trimmed by 2 bases and J by 5 bases, leaving 6 bases between them. This chain's CDR3 is CASSLIGNEKLFF. The CDR3 DNA is TGTGCCAGCAGTTTAATCGGGAATGAAAAACTGTTTTTT.

This clone was detected only a few times. The rearrangement joins TRBV6-4 to TRBJ2-3, with D maybe TRBD1 (6 bases). The CDR3 contains 14 residues. Trimming shortened V by 5 bases and J by 0 bases, and 9 bases separated the two germline ends. The germline V gene encodes CDR1 MRHNA and CDR2 SNTAGT. The CDR3, as DNA: TGTGCCAGCAGTCCACAGGGCAGCACAGATACGCAGTATTTT. Protein product: CASSPQGSTDTQYF.

CDR3 sequence: CASSHGGYEQYF. The DNA of the CDR3 is TGTGCCAGCAGCCACGGGGGCTACGAGCAGTACTTC. The V gene is TRBV3-1 (or the pseudogene TRBV3-2), the J gene TRBJ2-7; a weak D match, TRBD2 (6 bases). The CDR3 spans 12 residues. With 3 bases removed from V and 3 bases from J, the gap between germline ends came to 6 bases. Germline CDR1 LGHDT, CDR2 YNNKEL (reference sequence).

This chain connects TRBV10-1 to TRBJ2-1; TRBD2 is a possible D gene (6 bases). Deletions cut 2 bases from V and 0 bases from J, with 8 bases between. This CDR3 spans 15 amino acids. The V gene's germline CDR1 is WNHNN and CDR2 SYGVQD (reference sequence). The CDR3 DNA reads as TGCGCCAGCAGTGAGGCGGGGAGCTCCTACAATGAGCAGTTCTTC. This gives the protein CASSEAGSSYNEQFF.

This sequence joins TRBV5-1 and TRBJ2-4; D is perhaps TRBD2 (6 bases). The CDR3 sequence is 17 residues long. V was pared by 1 base and J by 1 base, with 15 bases between. The germline CDR1 and CDR2 sequences are SGHRS and YFSETQ. The CDR3 DNA follows: TGCGCCAGCAGCTTGAACCCCGCGGGGACTGCCAAAAACATTCAGTACTTC. This sequence encodes CASSLNPAGTAKNIQYF.

V usage is TRBV20-1 and J usage is TRBJ1-2, with D possibly TRBD1 on 6 matching bases. V was trimmed by 4 bases and J by 7 bases, leaving 10 bases between them. Germline CDR1 DFQATT, CDR2 SNEGSKA (reference sequence). This CDR3 has 11 amino acids. As DNA, the CDR3 is TGCAGTGCTAAAGGACAGACTGGCTACACCTTC. It translates to CSAKGQTGYTF.

The count of this clone is one. The rearrangement links TRBV9 to TRBJ1-5; the D gene is possibly TRBD1 (5 bases). V was pared by 4 bases and J by 4 bases, with 12 bases between. The CDR3 is 14 amino acids. Germline CDR1 is SGDLS and CDR2 is YYNGEE. CDR3 sequence: CASSPSGGNQPQHF. CDR3 sequence (DNA): TGTGCCAGCAGCCCAAGTGGGGGGAATCAGCCCCAGCATTTT.

This clone was recorded only once. The V call is TRBV5-1, the J call TRBJ1-6; no definite D call. V lost 6 bases and J 6 bases, leaving 10 bases between the germline ends. Germline CDR1 is SGHRS and CDR2 is YFSETQ. The CDR3 loop spans 13 amino acids. The CDR3 spells CASIAVLNSPLHF. DNA for the CDR3: TGCGCCAGCATAGCGGTTCTTAATTCACCCCTCCACTTT.

V usage is TRBV5-1 and J usage is TRBJ2-3; D is possibly TRBD1 (5 bases). This CDR3 contains 15 residues. Germline V lookup: CDR1 SGHRS, CDR2 YFSETQ. V was clipped by 3 bases and J by 6 bases, with 17 bases between them. The CDR3 protein is CASSYQGQGGDTQYF. The CDR3 nucleotides read TGCGCCAGCAGCTACCAAGGCCAGGGTGGGGATACGCAGTATTTT.

The DNA for the CDR3 is TGCGCCAGCAGCTTGGTAGGGACAGGGGAGACCCTGTCCGGGGAGCTGTTTTTT. As protein: CASSLVGTGETLSGELFF. This chain joins TRBV5-1 and TRBJ2-2; 10 nucleotides align to TRBD1. The CDR3 length is 18 residues. The germline CDR1 and CDR2 sequences are SGHRS and YFSETQ. V lost 0 bases and J lost 6; bases outside the gene matches: 11.

The rearrangement uses TRBV19 and TRBJ2-1; the match to TRBD1 covers 10 bases. The CDR3 runs to 16 residues. The germline V gene has CDR1 LNHDA and CDR2 SQIVND (reference sequence). The V and J ends lost 6 bases and 6 bases, in that order; junction bases with no gene match: 11. This chain's CDR3 is CASSWTGGLEGNEQFF. The CDR3 nucleotides are TGTGCCAGTAGCTGGACAGGGGGATTGGAAGGCAATGAGCAGTTCTTC.

The chain employs TRBV3-1 (or the pseudogene TRBV3-2) and TRBJ2-7; 11 nucleotides line up with TRBD2. This CDR3 is 17 amino acids long. Germline loops: CDR1 LGHDT, CDR2 YNNKEL (reference sequence). The J segment lost 7 bases and the V segment lost 1 base, leaving 12 bases of the junction unmatched. The CDR3 region is CASSQAVGLAGGREQYF. CDR3 nucleotide sequence: TGTGCCAGCAGCCAAGCCGTCGGCCTAGCGGGGGGTAGGGAGCAGTACTTC.

CDR3 nucleotides: TGCGCCAGCAGCTTGCGTACAGAAGAGACCCAGTACTTC. Translation: CASSLRTEETQYF. V usage is TRBV5-1 and J usage is TRBJ2-5; D unclear. V lost 1 base to trimming and J lost 3 bases, with 7 bases between them. Germline V gene data show CDR1 as SGHRS and CDR2 as YFSETQ. This CDR3 contains 13 residues.

The chain has TRBV9 and TRBJ1-2; D is undetermined. The germline gives CDR1 SGDLS, CDR2 YYNGEE. Trimming removed 4 bases from V and 4 bases from J, with 23 bases in between. The CDR3 is 17 amino acids. The CDR3 nucleotides read TGTGCCAGCAGCCCAACCATGAACGAGGGAGGCCCCTATGGCTACACCTTC. Translating gives CASSPTMNEGGPYGYTF.

CDR3 nucleotide sequence: TGTGCCAGCAGCCAGCGCCCGGGACTAGCGGGGGGTCGTCCCAGGGAGCTGTTTTTT. This gives the protein CASSQRPGLAGGRPRELFF. The J gene is TRBJ2-2, the V gene TRBV3-1 (or the pseudogene TRBV3-2), with 15 bases identical to TRBD2. CDR1 is LGHDT and CDR2 is YNNKEL in the germline V gene (reference sequence). V shed 3 bases, J shed 9 bases, and the junction held 14 bases outside the gene matches. There are 19 residues in the CDR3.

The chain joins TRBV12-5 to TRBJ2-2; TRBD1 agrees at 7 bases. CDR3 length: 15 residues. Germline V gene data show CDR1 as LGHNT and CDR2 as FRNRAP. The trim removed 6 bases at V and 6 bases at J, leaving 10 bases unmatched. The DNA for the CDR3 is TGTGCTAGTGGATCACAGGGGCTTAGGGCCGGGGAGCTGTTTTTT. This gives the protein CASGSQGLRAGELFF. Variable domain in full (rest from reference TRBV12-5 and TRBJ2-2): DARVTQTPRHKVTEMGQEVTMRCQPILGHNTVFWYRQTMMQGLELLAYFRNRAPLDDSGMPKDRFSAEMPDATLATLKIQPSEPRDSAVYFCASGSQGLRAGELFFGEGSRLTVL.

The J gene is TRBJ2-1, the V gene TRBV11-1; 8 nucleotides agree with TRBD2. V was clipped by 2 bases and J by 7 bases; unmatched bases: 7. This CDR3 is 15 amino acids long. Germline CDR1 is SGHAT and CDR2 is FQDESV (reference sequence). Here the CDR3 reads CASSLKSASGNEQFF. The DNA of the CDR3 is TGTGCCAGCAGCTTAAAGTCCGCTAGCGGGAATGAGCAGTTCTTC.

The chain couples TRBV10-3 to TRBJ1-2; TRBD1 aligns across 9 bases. CDR3 size: 14 residues. Germline V gives CDR1 ENHRY, CDR2 SYGVKD. Trimming removed 4 bases from V and 6 bases from J; junction bases left unmatched: 6. As DNA, the CDR3 is TGTGCCATCAGTGGAACAGGGGGCGTCGATGGCTACACCTTC. Amino acid sequence: CAISGTGGVDGYTF.

The chain couples TRBV9 to TRBJ2-5; tentatively, D is TRBD2 (5 bases). The CDR3 has 17 residues. From germline, CDR1 is SGDLS and CDR2 YYNGEE. V was clipped by 0 bases and J by 3 bases, with 18 bases between them. The CDR3 protein is CASSVGPHPTGKETQYF. In DNA, the CDR3 is TGTGCCAGCAGCGTAGGCCCCCACCCCACCGGGAAAGAGACCCAGTACTTC. Supplemented by reference TRBV9 and TRBJ2-5, the full variable domain reads DSGVTQTPKHLITATGQRVTLRCSPRSGDLSVYWYQQSLDQGLQFLIQYYNGEERAKGNILERFSAQQFPDLHSELNLSSLELGDSALYFCASSVGPHPTGKETQYFGPGTRLLVL.

The V and J genes are TRBV9 and TRBJ2-7, with 9 bases aligning to TRBD2. The CDR3 totals 16 residues. Trimming took 0 bases from V and 11 from J; bases not matched to a gene: 15. Germline V gene lookup returns CDR1 SGDLS and CDR2 YYNGEE. In DNA form, the CDR3 reads TGTGCCAGCAGCGTAGCGAATAGCGGGGGCAGGGGTTTGGAGTACTTC. Translating gives CASSVANSGGRGLEYF.